The 8 T cell receptor beta chains given below trace back to one sample, sequenced in a study of blood T cell repertoires in COVID-19. TCRdb's table, derived via immunoSEQ multiplex PCR, lists solely in-frame clones and lacks some. This table holds 100,000 to 150,000 clones, about four fifths found once. Sequencing input: peripheral blood. All receptors come from a man between 35 and 55 years old with active or convalescent COVID-19.

This chain connects TRBV3-1 (or the pseudogene TRBV3-2) to TRBJ2-6; the match to TRBD1 covers 7 bases. J lost 2 bases, V lost 4 bases, and 2 bases had no gene match. The CDR3 loop spans 15 amino acids. The germline V gene encodes CDR1 LGHDT and CDR2 YNNKEL (reference sequence). The CDR3 region has the DNA TGTGCCAGCAGCCGGGGGACAGCTGGGGCCAACGTCCTGACTTTC. Translation gives CASSRGTAGANVLTF.

The genes are TRBV10-3 and TRBJ1-4; 7 nucleotides align to TRBD1. CDR1 and CDR2 (germline): ENHRY, SYGVKD. V shed 5 bases, J shed 5 bases, and the junction held 5 bases outside the gene matches. The CDR3 is made up of 14 amino acids. CDR3 nucleotides: TGTGCCATCAGTACAGGGGCCGAAAATGAAAAACTGTTTTTT. This sequence encodes CAISTGAENEKLFF.

In nucleotides, the CDR3 is TGTGCCAGCAGCTTTGGAGGGGAGCAGTACTTC. Residues: CASSFGGEQYF. The rearrangement links TRBV7-9 to TRBJ2-7; D is perhaps TRBD2 (6 bases). The CDR3 loop spans 11 amino acids. V was trimmed by 3 bases and J by 7 bases, leaving 7 bases between them. Per the germline V gene, CDR1 is SEHNR and CDR2 is FQNEAQ (reference sequence). The full variable domain, completed using reference TRBV7-9 and TRBJ2-7, is DTGVSQNPRHKITKRGQNVTFRCDPISEHNRLYWYRQTLGQGPEFLTYFQNEAQLEKSRLLSDRFSAERPKGSFSTLEIQRTEQGDSAMYLCASSFGGEQYFGPGTRLTVT.

V usage is TRBV29-1 and J usage is TRBJ2-5; TRBD2 matches 11 bases. This CDR3 is built from 13 residues. Trimming took 7 bases from V and 2 from J; bases not matched to a gene: 3. In germline, CDR1 is SQVTM, CDR2 ANQGSEA. As DNA, the CDR3 is TGCAGCGGGCTAGCGGGGGGACAAGAGACCCAGTACTTC. As protein: CSGLAGGQETQYF.

The chain links TRBV6-5 to TRBJ1-1; D remains ambiguous. The CDR3 extends over 13 amino acids. V was trimmed by 7 bases and J by 4 bases, leaving 13 bases between them. Germline CDR1 and CDR2: MNHEY and SVGAGI. This CDR3 reads CASNGPLGTEAFF. The CDR3 nucleotides read TGTGCCAGCAACGGCCCCCTAGGCACTGAAGCTTTCTTT.

This clone is a singleton in its sample. The J gene is TRBJ2-7, the V gene TRBV14, with D possibly being TRBD1 (6 bases). The germline V gene encodes CDR1 SGHDN and CDR2 FVKESK. The CDR3 contains 15 residues. V was clipped by 0 bases and J by 5 bases, with 14 bases between them. CDR3 protein: CASSQDVGGVDEQYF. Here the CDR3 DNA reads TGTGCCAGCAGCCAAGATGTAGGGGGAGTGGACGAGCAGTACTTC.

The V gene is TRBV5-1, the J gene TRBJ2-7; D remains ambiguous. The germline V gene encodes CDR1 SGHRS and CDR2 YFSETQ. The V end was cut by 0 bases, the J end by 6 bases, with 16 bases between. The CDR3 sequence is 15 residues long. The CDR3 loop is CASSLASVPLSEQYF. The CDR3 DNA reads TGCGCCAGCAGCTTGGCGAGTGTCCCCCTCTCCGAGCAGTACTTC.

The table lists this clone with a few counts. This chain connects TRBV7-9 to TRBJ2-2; D possibly corresponds to TRBD2 (5 bases). The ends were cut back, 11 bases at V and 1 base at J, with 8 bases in the middle. Germline V CDR1 and CDR2: SEHNR, FQNEAQ (reference sequence). This CDR3 has 12 residues. CDR3 DNA: TGTGCCGTCAGCGGGAACACCGGGGAGCTGTTTTTT. Encoded protein: CAVSGNTGELFF.